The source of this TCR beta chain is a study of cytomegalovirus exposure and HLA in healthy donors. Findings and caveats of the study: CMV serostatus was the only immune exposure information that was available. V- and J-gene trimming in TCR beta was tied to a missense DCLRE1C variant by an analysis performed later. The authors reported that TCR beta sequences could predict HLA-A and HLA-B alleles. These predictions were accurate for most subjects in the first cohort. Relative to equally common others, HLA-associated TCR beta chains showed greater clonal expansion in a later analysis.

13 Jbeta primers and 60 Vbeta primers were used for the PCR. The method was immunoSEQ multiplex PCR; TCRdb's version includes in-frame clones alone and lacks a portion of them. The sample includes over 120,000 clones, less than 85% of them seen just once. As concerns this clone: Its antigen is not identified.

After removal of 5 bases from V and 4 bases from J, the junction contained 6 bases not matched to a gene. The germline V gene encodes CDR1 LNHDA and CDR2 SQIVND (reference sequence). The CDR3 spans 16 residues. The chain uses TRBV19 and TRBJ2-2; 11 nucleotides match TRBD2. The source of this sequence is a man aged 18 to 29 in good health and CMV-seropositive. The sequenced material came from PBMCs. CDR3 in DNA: TGTGCCAGTAGTTTCCGACTAGCGGGGATCACCGGGGAGCTGTTTTTT. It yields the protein CASSFRLAGITGELFF.